This entry lists 3 T cell receptor beta chains sequenced from one sample in a study of blood T cell repertoires in COVID-19. Assay used: immunoSEQ multiplex PCR; TCRdb lists only in-frame clones, some missing. The data hold around 15,000 clones, with less than 85% observed a single time. Sequenced sample: peripheral blood. Receptors originate from a man in his forties with active or convalescent COVID-19.

The V call is TRBV28, the J call TRBJ1-4; D is unclear. Deletions cut 2 bases from V and 5 bases from J, with 9 bases between. CDR1 and CDR2 (germline): MDHEN, SYDVKM. The CDR3 runs to 14 residues. The CDR3 nucleotides read TGTGCCAGCAGTTTACCGGGGAGAAATGAAAAACTGTTTTTT. Protein product: CASSLPGRNEKLFF.

The chain combines TRBV9 with TRBJ1-3; unclear D gene. Germline-derived CDR1 and CDR2 are SGDLS and YYNGEE. The CDR3 consists of 16 residues. Trimming removed 0 bases from V and 0 bases from J, with 10 bases in between. The CDR3, as DNA: TGTGCCAGCAGCGTAGACAGTACTAGCTCTGGAAACACCATATATTTT. It is translated as CASSVDSTSSGNTIYF.

This clone turned up a few times. V is TRBV7-6 and J is TRBJ2-1; D remains unclear. Per germline, CDR1 SGHVS and CDR2 FNYEAQ. V lost 3 bases to trimming and J lost 7 bases, with 13 bases between them. This CDR3 comprises 14 residues. The CDR3 loop reads CASSFLVVANEQFF. CDR3 DNA sequence: TGTGCCAGCAGCTTCCTAGTAGTTGCGAATGAGCAGTTCTTC.